Listed here are 15 T cell receptor beta chains from one sample, sequenced in a study of T cell repertoires in aging, cancer and after chemotherapy. Peripheral blood genomic DNA, not sorted cells or RNA, was the template. TRB rearrangements spanning V, D and J were amplified using mixed TRB-A/B primers. TCRdb passed the multiplex PCR reads through MiXCR, listing each CDR3 protein once. The sample holds some 4,000 distinct CDR3 sequences, roughly 30% seen once. Sample: blood. Receptors originate from a human donor in good health.

V is TRBV15 and J is TRBJ2-1; 10 bases agree with TRBD1. Germline CDR1 LNHNV, CDR2 YYDKDF (reference sequence). V gave up 0 bases and J gave up 6 bases; unmatched junction bases: 17. CDR3 length: 20 residues. CDR3 in amino acids: CATSRDYPTGGLIKPNEQFF. In DNA form, the CDR3 reads TGTGCCACCAGCAGAGATTACCCGACAGGGGGCCTGATCAAGCCCAATGAGCAGTTCTTC.

Note on this clonotype: A read error is possible here, since a much larger clone lies one base away. The gene calls are TRBV19 and TRBJ1-4, with D hard to call. Trimming took 7 bases from V and 8 from J, leaving 17 bases between them. The CDR3 is made up of 14 amino acids. Looked up from germline, CDR1 is LNHDA and CDR2 is SQIVND (reference sequence). CDR3 sequence (DNA): TGTGCCAGTACCCCGACCGTTAATGCGGAAAAACTGTTTTTT. This sequence encodes CASTPTVNAEKLFF.

This clonotype was detected a few times. CDR3 protein: CASSEWGANNSPLHF. Written as DNA, the CDR3 is TGTGCCAGCAGTGAATGGGGGGCCAATAATTCACCCCTCCACTTT. The chain links TRBV6-1 to TRBJ1-6; maybe TRBD1 (6 bases). The CDR3 length is 15 residues. Trimming cost V 2 bases and J 5 bases, with 10 bases left between them. Germline CDR1 reads MNHNS; CDR2 reads SASEGT.

V usage is TRBV7-9 and J usage is TRBJ2-1, with TRBD2 identical over 10 bases. This CDR3 has 15 residues. Unmatched junction bases numbered 5, after V lost 5 bases and J lost 4 bases. Germline CDR1 reads SEHNR; CDR2 reads FQNEAQ (reference sequence). The CDR3 DNA sequence: TGTGCCAGCAGCGCAACTAGCGGGACATACAATGAGCAGTTCTTC. This gives the protein CASSATSGTYNEQFF.

This clonotype rates as medium-sized. The chain has TRBV6-5 and TRBJ1-2; D not resolved. With 6 bases removed from V and 8 bases from J, the gap between germline ends came to 13 bases. Germline V lookup: CDR1 MNHEY, CDR2 SVGAGI. The CDR3 contains 12 residues. In DNA form, the CDR3 reads TGTGCCAGCAGAGGCCGTGAAGGGGGCTACACCTTC. This translates into CASRGREGGYTF.

In its sample, this clonotype is medium-sized. The chain has TRBV5-4 and TRBJ1-1; tentative D call: TRBD1 (5 bases). Trimming cost V 1 base and J 1 base, with 5 bases left between them. Germline V lookup: CDR1 SGHNT, CDR2 YYREEE (reference sequence). This CDR3 is 13 amino acids long. CDR3 region: CASSLQGNTEAFF. The CDR3 DNA reads TGTGCCAGCAGCTTGCAGGGGAACACTGAAGCTTTCTTT.

This clonotype ranks as medium-sized. The chain couples TRBV6-5 to TRBJ2-2; D unclear. The CDR3 runs to 13 residues. V was clipped by 6 bases and J by 6 bases, with 11 bases between them. Germline V gives CDR1 MNHEY, CDR2 SVGAGI. The chain's CDR3 is CASRIPVAGELFF. The CDR3 coding sequence is TGTGCCAGCAGGATTCCGGTGGCCGGGGAGCTGTTTTTT.

Sample share makes this clonotype medium-sized. The CDR3 DNA follows: TGTGCCAGCCACGATGAGGGGGCCAACTCCTACGAGCAGTACTTC. Its protein product is CASHDEGANSYEQYF. This chain connects TRBV6-9 to TRBJ2-7, with 7 nucleotides matching TRBD1. The CDR3 is 15 residues long. Trimming removed 8 bases from V and 0 bases from J; junction bases left unmatched: 10. Germline V gene data show CDR1 as MNHGY and CDR2 as SVAAGI.

This clonotype was detected a few times. This chain connects TRBV19 to TRBJ2-1; 8 bases line up with TRBD2. CDR1 LNHDA and CDR2 SQIVND come from the germline V gene (reference sequence). Trimming removed 6 bases from V and 4 bases from J; junction bases left unmatched: 8. CDR3 length: 15 amino acids. Here the CDR3 reads CASRQTSGDYNEQFF. The CDR3 nucleotides are TGTGCCAGTAGACAAACTAGCGGAGATTACAATGAGCAGTTCTTC.

The sample holds a few counts of this clonotype. The V gene is TRBV4-2, the J gene TRBJ2-3, with D possibly TRBD1 on 6 matching bases. Trimming removed 6 bases at V and 2 bases at J, with 15 bases between. Germline-derived CDR1 and CDR2 are LGHNA and YNFKEQ. The CDR3 covers 15 residues. The CDR3 bases are TGTGCCAGCAGACAAACAGGGTACCTCACAGATACGCAGTATTTT. Encoded protein: CASRQTGYLTDTQYF.

This clonotype was observed once. The chain uses TRBV11-1 and TRBJ2-1; 12 bases align to TRBD1. Germline V CDR1 and CDR2: SGHAT, FQDESV (reference sequence). Trimming at V came to 7 bases and at J to 8 bases, leaving 15 bases not matched to a gene. The CDR3 length is 17 residues. CDR3 coding DNA: TGTGCCAGCAAAAAACCGACCGGGACAGGGGGCGGAGATGAGCAGTTCTTC. Translated, it gives CASKKPTGTGGGDEQFF.

By share, this clonotype counts as medium-sized. The V call is TRBV19, the J call TRBJ2-2; D remains ambiguous. Trimming left V 2 bases short and J 6 bases short, with 4 bases between. CDR1 and CDR2 (germline): LNHDA, SQIVND (reference sequence). CDR3 size: 12 residues. The CDR3 nucleotides are TGTGCCAGTAGTATAAGTCCCGGGGAGCTGTTTTTT. Amino acids: CASSISPGELFF.

As regards this clonotype: At one boundary the junction diverges from the germline segment, which might be a read error. This chain joins TRBV5-6 and TRBJ2-1, with 15 bases aligning to TRBD2. The CDR3 is 19 residues long. Per germline, CDR1 SGHDT and CDR2 YYEEEE. CDR3 bases: TGTGCCAGAAGCTCGCCGGGACTAGCGGGAGGTTCTCCTTACAATGAGCAGTTCTTC. It codes for CARSSPGLAGGSPYNEQFF.

The rearrangement links TRBV12-3 or TRBV12-4 to TRBJ2-7; D not certain. With 6 bases removed from V and 2 bases from J, the gap between germline ends came to 11 bases. This CDR3 is 13 amino acids long. In DNA, the CDR3 is TGTGCCAGCAGCAAATTCCGGCCCTACGAGCAGTACTTC. Its translation: CASSKFRPYEQYF.

This clonotype is labeled as medium-sized. The rearrangement links TRBV6-5 to TRBJ2-7; no reliable D call. Trimming removed 6 bases from V and 2 bases from J, with 17 bases in between. Germline assignment: CDR1 MNHEY and CDR2 SVGAGI. This CDR3 is built from 15 residues. CDR3 DNA: TGTGCCAGCAGCAAGCTTACAGCTTCTCCCTACGAGCAGTACTTC. Amino acid sequence: CASSKLTASPYEQYF.